These 20 T cell receptor beta chains were sequenced from one sample in a study of T cells in localized non-small cell lung cancer. Method: immunoSEQ multiplex PCR; TCRdb's copy keeps in-frame clones and lacks some. The sample yields roughly 21,000 clones, just over 90% seen once. The sequences come from peripheral blood, collected before any cancer treatment. The receptors were sampled from a woman aged 40-69 years with stage I lung adenocarcinoma.

The chain recombines TRBV5-6 with TRBJ2-7, with TRBD1 matching over 8 bases. V lost 5 bases and J lost 8; bases outside the gene matches: 6. Per the germline V gene, CDR1 is SGHDT and CDR2 is YYEEEE. The CDR3 consists of 12 residues. The CDR3 loop reads CASSNRQGKQYF. CDR3 bases: TGTGCCAGCAGTAACCGACAGGGGAAGCAGTACTTC.

The V call is TRBV5-8, the J call TRBJ2-7, with 8 bases aligning to TRBD1. Germline-derived CDR1 and CDR2 are SGHTS and YDEGEE. This CDR3 is 15 amino acids long. V shed 4 bases, J shed 2 bases, and the junction held 8 bases outside the gene matches. DNA of the CDR3: TGTGCCAGCAGCCTCTATCCGACAGGGGCCTACGAGCAGTACTTC. Residues: CASSLYPTGAYEQYF.

The chain recombines TRBV10-2 with TRBJ2-1; the match to TRBD2 covers 10 bases. The CDR3 spans 16 residues. The germline gives CDR1 WSHSY, CDR2 SAAADI. V lost 3 bases, J lost 7 bases, and 9 bases stayed unmatched. CDR3 sequence reads: CASSDASGRAKNEQFF. CDR3 sequence (DNA): TGCGCCAGCAGTGACGCCAGCGGGAGGGCCAAGAATGAGCAGTTCTTC.

This chain links TRBV6-6 with TRBJ2-1; D perhaps matches TRBD1 (6 bases). Germline CDR1 is MNHNY and CDR2 is SVGAGI (reference sequence). Trimming cost V 10 bases and J 9 bases, with 13 bases left between them. The CDR3 runs 11 residues. CDR3 sequence (DNA): TGTGCCACGGCAGGGGTCACTGAGCAGTTCTTC. It specifies CATAGVTEQFF.

This chain connects TRBV28 to TRBJ2-4; no firm D call. Germline lookup yields CDR1 MDHEN and CDR2 SYDVKM. The CDR3 has 14 residues. V gave up 3 bases and J gave up 6 bases, with 12 bases separating them. DNA of the CDR3: TGTGCCAGCAGTTTTTGGTCAGAGCTAAACATTCAGTACTTC. Its translation is CASSFWSELNIQYF.

The chain recombines TRBV7-2 with TRBJ1-5; possibly TRBD1 for D (5 bases). The CDR3 is made up of 15 amino acids. Per germline, CDR1 SGHTA and CDR2 FQGNSA. The ends were cut back, 4 bases at V and 5 bases at J, with 15 bases in the middle. The CDR3 loop reads CASSSSQAGHQPQHF. CDR3 DNA: TGTGCCAGCAGCTCCTCACAGGCTGGTCATCAGCCCCAGCATTTT.

The rearrangement uses TRBV7-2 and TRBJ2-5, with 9 bases aligning to TRBD2. Germline CDR1 SGHTA, CDR2 FQGNSA. J was trimmed by 5 bases and V by 5 bases; bases with no gene match: 6. The CDR3 totals 14 residues. The CDR3 DNA sequence: TGTGCCAGCAGCCAGGGACTAGCATGGGAGACCCAGTACTTC. It translates to CASSQGLAWETQYF.

This chain uses TRBV5-1 with TRBJ2-5; no definite D call. The CDR3 runs to 13 residues. V was trimmed by 3 bases and J by 1 base, leaving 7 bases between them. CDR1 and CDR2 from the germline V gene are SGHRS and YFSETQ. The CDR3 protein is CASSSQTQETQYF. The CDR3 DNA reads as TGCGCCAGCAGCTCCCAGACCCAAGAGACCCAGTACTTC.

The chain uses TRBV11-2 and TRBJ2-1, with D uncertain. Per the germline V gene, CDR1 is SGHAT and CDR2 is FQNNGV. The CDR3 extends over 14 amino acids. The ends were cut back, 0 bases at V and 6 bases at J, with 9 bases in the middle. The CDR3, as DNA: TGTGCCAGCAGCTTAGATACGGTCCTCAATGAGCAGTTCTTC. Translated: CASSLDTVLNEQFF.

In DNA form, the CDR3 reads TGTGCCAGCAGCTCGCGCAAGGGGGCAACTCCGTGGGAGCAGTACTTC. Its translation is CASSSRKGATPWEQYF. The rearrangement uses TRBV7-2 and TRBJ2-7; TRBD1 aligns across 7 bases. This CDR3 comprises 16 residues. After removal of 4 bases from V and 7 bases from J, the junction contained 16 bases not matched to a gene. Germline V CDR1 and CDR2: SGHTA, FQGNSA. Using reference TRBV7-2 and TRBJ2-7 for the parts outside the CDR3, the full variable domain is GAGVSQSPSNKVTEKGKDVELRCDPISGHTALYWYRQSLGQGLEFLIYFQGNSAPDKSGLPSDRFSAERTGGSVSTLTIQRTQQEDSAVYLCASSSRKGATPWEQYFGPGTRLTVT.

This clone was counted between two and nine times. The chain recombines TRBV7-9 with TRBJ1-1; tentatively, D is TRBD1 (5 bases). Germline V CDR1 and CDR2: SEHNR, FQNEAQ (reference sequence). The V gene lost 7 bases and the J gene lost 1 base, with 10 bases spanning the gap. CDR3 length equals 13 residues. The CDR3 DNA reads TGTGCCAGCACGCGGGGGAAGAACACTGAAGCTTTCTTT. Its translation is CASTRGKNTEAFF.

The chain joins TRBV5-1 to TRBJ2-3; 11 bases are a match to TRBD2. J was trimmed by 2 bases and V by 4 bases; bases with no gene match: 9. Germline CDR1 SGHRS, CDR2 YFSETQ. This CDR3 has 17 amino acids. The CDR3 region is CASSLESLAGATDTQYF. In DNA form, the CDR3 reads TGCGCCAGCAGCCTGGAGTCACTAGCGGGAGCCACAGATACGCAGTATTTT. The complete variable domain, with remaining parts taken from reference TRBV5-1 and TRBJ2-3, reads KAGVTQTPRYLIKTRGQQVTLSCSPISGHRSVSWYQQTPGQGLQFLFEYFSETQRNKGNFPGRFSGRQFSNSRSEMNVSTLELGDSALYLCASSLESLAGATDTQYFGPGTRLTVL.

The sample holds a few counts of this clone. V and J are TRBV5-6 and TRBJ2-3; the match to TRBD1 covers 7 bases. The CDR3 extends over 14 amino acids. The germline gives CDR1 SGHDT, CDR2 YYEEEE. V dropped 1 base and J dropped 3; count of bases not matched to a gene: 2. The DNA of the CDR3 is TGTGCCAGCAGCTTGACACAGGGGACAGATACGCAGTATTTT. Residues: CASSLTQGTDTQYF.

The chain carries TRBV5-5 and TRBJ1-4; D is ambiguous. CDR1 is SGHKS, CDR2 YYEKEE, per germline (reference sequence). Trimming pared 5 bases from V and 0 bases from J, leaving 8 bases between. The CDR3 spans 14 residues. The CDR3 sequence: CASSFPTTNEKLFF. The CDR3 DNA is TGTGCCAGCAGTTTTCCAACAACTAATGAAAAACTGTTTTTT. Supplemented by reference TRBV5-5 and TRBJ1-4, the full variable domain reads DAGVTQSPTHLIKTRGQQVTLRCSPISGHKSVSWYQQVLGQGPQFIFQYYEKEERGRGNFPDRFSARQFPNYSSELNVNALLLGDSALYLCASSFPTTNEKLFFGSGTQLSVL.

The J gene is TRBJ1-1, the V gene TRBV10-1, with no clear D. V shed 3 bases and J shed 5 bases, with 10 bases lying between them. Germline V gene sequence: CDR1 WNHNN, CDR2 SYGVQD (reference sequence). The CDR3 length is 13 residues. Here the CDR3 reads CASSESPGTEAFF. The CDR3 DNA is TGCGCCAGCAGTGAATCTCCGGGAACTGAAGCTTTCTTT.

This chain links TRBV4-3 with TRBJ1-2, with D perhaps matching TRBD1 (5 bases). CDR3 size: 14 residues. The V end was cut by 1 base, the J end by 4 bases, with 10 bases between. Germline V lookup: CDR1 LGHNA, CDR2 YSLEER. The CDR3 nucleotides read TGCGCCAGCAGCCAAGGGAGGGGAGGCTATGGCTACACCTTC. This codes for CASSQGRGGYGYTF.

The genes are TRBV11-2 and TRBJ2-3; TRBD2 matches 14 bases. Germline loops: CDR1 SGHAT, CDR2 FQNNGV. The CDR3 loop spans 17 amino acids. V lost 5 bases, J lost 6 bases, and 10 bases stayed unmatched. The CDR3: CASSPRRGTSGSDTQYF. DNA for the CDR3: TGTGCCAGCAGCCCCAGGAGGGGGACTAGCGGGAGTGATACGCAGTATTTT.

V is TRBV18 and J is TRBJ2-5; either TRBD1 or TRBD2 may supply D (6 bases each). V was pared by 3 bases and J by 1 base, with 21 bases between. This CDR3 has 18 amino acids. Germline CDR1 reads KGHSH; CDR2 reads LQKENI. The CDR3 bases are TGTGCCAGCTCACCGACAAGAACATTTTCGGGGGCCCAAGAGACCCAGTACTTC. Translating gives CASSPTRTFSGAQETQYF.

Only a few counts were recorded for this clone. Compared with germline, one end of the junction differs, possibly owing to a read error. The V and J genes are TRBV7-9 and TRBJ1-3; 8 bases are a match to TRBD1. The CDR3 loop spans 15 amino acids. Germline-derived CDR1 and CDR2 are SEHNR and FQNEAQ (reference sequence). The CDR3 protein is CASSPQGAPGNTIYF. CDR3 sequence (DNA): TGTGCCAGCAGCCCCCAGGGGGCACCTGGGAACACCATATATTTT.

The chain joins TRBV27 to TRBJ1-1, with 7 bases fitting TRBD1. Per germline, CDR1 MNHEY and CDR2 SMNVEV (reference sequence). J gave up 4 bases and V 0 bases, and 5 bases lay outside the gene matches. CDR3 length: 15 amino acids. The CDR3 spells CASSLSAGGSTEAFF. CDR3 bases: TGTGCCAGCAGTTTATCGGCAGGGGGGAGCACTGAAGCTTTCTTT.